Listed below are T cell receptor beta chains from one sample, sequenced in a study of shared clonotypes between healthy human individuals. The repertoire was sequenced with immunoSEQ multiplex PCR; TCRdb's copy has only in-frame clones and lacks some. The profile covers around 2,000,000 clones, with over 85% appearing a single time and 1% to 1.5% taken by the ten largest. Specimen: naive CD8+ T cells sorted from blood. These TCRs come from a man between 18 and 35 years old in good health. Each CDR3 is given with its conserved first and last residue. D genes are given only for firm matches. The size entry is marked missing in some rows and otherwise reads once, few, many or a size class.

d_gene: .; j_gene: TRBJ2-7; v_gene: TRBV9; len: 16; abundance: .; CDR3nt: TGTGCCAGCAGCGTAGGTTGGGCCCCCAGCTCCTACGAGCAGTACTTC; CDR3aa: CASSVGWAPSSYEQYF
d_gene: TRBD1; j_gene: TRBJ2-7; v_gene: TRBV7-2; len: 15; abundance: .; CDR3nt: TGTGCCAGCAGCTACGACAGGGGGGCTTCCTACGAGCAGTACTTC; CDR3aa: CASSYDRGASYEQYF
d_gene: .; j_gene: TRBJ1-1; v_gene: TRBV7-8; len: 15; abundance: once; CDR3nt: TGTGCCAGCAGCCCTACCGACCTTTTGCGGACTGAAGCTTTCTTT; CDR3aa: CASSPTDLLRTEAFF
d_gene: .; j_gene: TRBJ1-4; v_gene: TRBV2; len: 14; abundance: .; CDR3nt: TGTGCCAGCATCACACCCGAGGGGAGTGAAAAACTGTTTTTT; CDR3aa: CASITPEGSEKLFF
d_gene: .; j_gene: TRBJ2-3; v_gene: TRBV1; len: 20; abundance: .; CDR3nt: TGCACCAGCAGCCTTCCACACCAGCGGGGGGGCCCCCACGACACAGATACGCAGTATTTT; CDR3aa: CTSSLPHQRGGPHDTDTQYF
d_gene: .; j_gene: TRBJ2-7; v_gene: TRBV19; len: 14; abundance: .; CDR3nt: TGTGCCAGTAGCCCCCGATACAATCCCTACGAGCAGTACTTC; CDR3aa: CASSPRYNPYEQYF
d_gene: TRBD1; j_gene: TRBJ2-7; v_gene: TRBV27; len: 14; abundance: once; CDR3nt: TGTGCCCCCCTTATAGGACAGGGCATCCACGAGCAGTACTTC; CDR3aa: CAPLIGQGIHEQYF
d_gene: .; j_gene: TRBJ2-1; v_gene: TRBV12-5; len: 16; abundance: .; CDR3nt: TGTGCTAGTGGTTTGGTACGCCCGGGGTTCGGGAATGAGCAGTTCTTC; CDR3aa: CASGLVRPGFGNEQFF
d_gene: TRBD1; j_gene: TRBJ1-4; v_gene: TRBV7-2; len: 15; abundance: once; CDR3nt: TGTGCCAGCAGCTCCCCCGGGACAGTGGTTGGAAAACTGTTTTTT; CDR3aa: CASSSPGTVVGKLFF
d_gene: TRBD2; j_gene: TRBJ2-2; v_gene: TRBV9; len: 17; abundance: .; CDR3nt: TGTGCCAGCAGCCCTTTCCCTAGCGGAGGTCTCACCGGGGAGCTGTTTTTT; CDR3aa: CASSPFPSGGLTGELFF
d_gene: TRBD2; j_gene: TRBJ2-5; v_gene: TRBV10-2; len: 14; abundance: .; CDR3nt: TGCGCCAGCACCGTAAGCGGGGCACAAGAGACCCAGTACTTC; CDR3aa: CASTVSGAQETQYF
d_gene: TRBD1; j_gene: TRBJ2-1; v_gene: TRBV27; len: 13; abundance: .; CDR3nt: TGTGCCAGCAGTATGACAGGGGGCAATGAGCAGTTCTTC; CDR3aa: CASSMTGGNEQFF
d_gene: TRBD2; j_gene: TRBJ2-3; v_gene: TRBV7-8; len: 18; abundance: .; CDR3nt: TGTGCCAGCAGCTTTCCGACTAGCGGGGGTACTAGCACAGATACGCAGTATTTT; CDR3aa: CASSFPTSGGTSTDTQYF